This TCR beta chain was identified in a study of PD-1 blockade in classical Hodgkin lymphoma. At the level of the study: The study gave patients nivolumab 3 mg/kg intravenously every 2 weeks. Study conclusions and caveats: Prior to therapy, complete responders displayed diversity much like that of newly diagnosed patients.

The repertoire was sequenced with immunoSEQ multiplex PCR; TCRdb's copy has only in-frame clones and lacks some. Found here are about 60,000 clones, more than 80% of them singletons; the top ten hold 10% to 13%. Time point defined: cycle 4 day 1 (C4D1), after 6 weeks of nivolumab. In every patient, relapse followed autologous stem cell transplantation, while exposure to brentuximab vedotin differed. Patients reached a best response of complete response, partial response or progressive disease. Of note for this clone: Its antigen is not known.

This CDR3 has 12 amino acids. V gave up 6 bases and J gave up 6 bases, with 13 bases separating them. CDR1 SQVTM and CDR2 ANQGSEA come from the germline V gene. The sequencing here drew on peripheral blood mononuclear cells (PBMCs), taken before the fourth cycle of nivolumab. The sequence was collected from a human donor with classical Hodgkin lymphoma. The chain joins TRBV29-1 to TRBJ2-3; D may be TRBD2 (7 bases). This chain's CDR3 is CSVGGARDTQYF. The CDR3 DNA is TGCAGCGTGGGGGGGGCAAGGGATACGCAGTATTTT.